This TCR beta chain was identified in a study (dated by TCRdb to between 2015 and 2017). Broadly, across the study: The study set out to test whether tumor-infiltrating Tregs in breast cancer get recruited from blood Tregs or are instead converted in situ from other CD4+ T cell subsets.

Amplification of full-length TCR variable regions was done by 5' RACE PCR using constant-region reverse primers, and this step was followed by semi-nested PCR with Nested Universal Primer A. Using the ReliaPrep RNA Cell Miniprep System, total RNA was extracted, and the SMARTer RACE 5'/3' Kit was then used to reverse transcribe the RNA into 5'RACE-ready cDNA. Multiplex adaptors were used to barcode full-length TCR alpha and beta libraries, and the barcoded libraries were sequenced on an Illumina MiSeq. The paper's data handling went like this. For each of nine subset-tissue groups, sequencing data from the five patients were pooled, and the groups were then compared using unsupervised clustering of TCR gene usage. The Morisita-Horn index was used to calculate repertoire similarity, with shared sequences weighted by how much each contributed to each repertoire. TCRdb cleaned the public reads at Q25 with fastp, built clones with MiXCR and kept in-frame beta chains. A single entry per CDR3 protein holds the most common genes and DNA from its merged rows. For this entry, the V and J calls and clone size follow TCRdb and not the study's own pipeline. The table for this sample lists some 8,700 distinct CDR3 sequences; under 35% of them were counted only once. 4.6% of the sample is in the top ten clones.

Study-wide findings and limitations: Tumor memory CD4+ T cell TCR gene usage clustered with blood and lymph node memory CD4+ cells and lymph node naive CD4+ cells. The greatest overlap of tumor-infiltrating Treg TCR alpha and beta sequences was observed with tumor naive CD4+ T cells, followed by blood naive CD4+ T cells. Rather than covering whole repertoires, validation in the larger cohort was restricted to a single TCR beta V-J rearrangement.

From a lookup of the germline V gene, CDR1 and CDR2 are SGHRS and YFSETQ. V is trimmed back by 0 bases and J by 6 bases, and the junction contains 9 bases that no gene match accounts for. The CDR3 spans 15 residues, from the cysteine through the phenylalanine. The kept DNA is CDR3 alone, 45 bases in frame from the first base. Points on this clonotype: Its antigen remains undetermined. A clone one base away is much larger, so this may be a read error.

To purify naive CD4+ T cells, the Miltenyi Naive CD4+ T Cell Isolation kit was used, and CD25 microbeads served to deplete Tregs. Tregs, naive and memory CD4+ T cells from tumor, blood and ipsilateral draining lymph nodes of 4 or 5 breast cancer patients underwent full-length TCR alpha and beta sequencing. Tumor tissue and lymph nodes from ipsilateral axillary dissection were perfused with PBS, minced and digested with collagenase I and hyaluronidase. Ficoll density gradient centrifugation was used to isolate mononuclear cells from lymph nodes or from over 40 ml of peripheral blood. FACS confirmed that the sorted cell populations were more than 90% pure.

The sequenced sample consisted of naive CD4+ T cells sorted from a lymph node. Explained via the paper, the cell subset or site label denotes: naive CD4+ T cells, CD4+CD45RA+CD25-. Recombination joined TRBV5-1 with TRBJ2-7, and 7 bases in between align with TRBD2. The receptor was derived from a female donor with breast cancer. Here is the DNA: TGCGCCAGCAGCTTGGCCCCGGCGGGAGCCTGCGAGCAGTACTTC. It translates to CASSLAPAGACEQYF.